The 27 T cell receptor beta chains listed next were all sequenced from one sample in a study of cytomegalovirus exposure and HLA in healthy donors. PCR was performed using 60 Vbeta and 13 Jbeta primers. Sequencing used immunoSEQ multiplex PCR; TCRdb keeps in-frame clones, though not all of them. The table includes almost 200,000 clones, roughly 77% detected once. Sequenced input: PBMCs. Receptor source: a male donor in good health and CMV-seropositive.

The chain recombines TRBV28 with TRBJ2-7; 8 bases fit TRBD2. J gave up 9 bases and V 7 bases, and 11 bases lay outside the gene matches. The CDR3 runs 13 residues. The germline V gene has CDR1 MDHEN and CDR2 SYDVKM. CDR3 DNA sequence: TGTGCCAGCAATCCAACGGGGGGGCTGGGGCAGTACTTC. Translated, it gives CASNPTGGLGQYF.

This chain joins TRBV7-3 and TRBJ1-2, with a possible D match to TRBD1 (5 bases). Trimming cost V 3 bases and J 2 bases, with 13 bases left between them. The CDR3 consists of 15 residues. Germline lookup yields CDR1 SGHTA and CDR2 FQGTGA. The CDR3 region is CASSFGGKENYGYTF. CDR3 DNA: TGTGCCAGCAGCTTCGGGGGGAAGGAAAACTATGGCTACACCTTC.

The chain uses TRBV5-1 and TRBJ1-2, with TRBD1 matching 9 bases. V shed 4 bases, J shed 6 bases, and the junction held 10 bases outside the gene matches. CDR3 length: 15 residues. Germline lookup yields CDR1 SGHRS and CDR2 YFSETQ. The CDR3 region has the DNA TGCGCCAGCAGCCCTTTACAGGGGGCTATGGATGGCTACACCTTC. It translates to CASSPLQGAMDGYTF.

This rearrangement joins TRBV6-1 to TRBJ1-5; maybe TRBD1 (5 bases). This CDR3 region has 13 residues. Trimming removed 7 bases at V and 3 bases at J, with 10 bases between. Germline lookup yields CDR1 MNHNS and CDR2 SASEGT. The CDR3 nucleotides read TGTGCCAGCACCCGACAGAACAATCAGCCCCAGCATTTT. It is translated as CASTRQNNQPQHF.

This clone came up a few times. The chain links TRBV6-5 to TRBJ1-6; D perhaps matches TRBD1 (6 bases). Germline loops: CDR1 MNHEY, CDR2 SVGAGI. The CDR3 runs to 14 residues. The ends were cut back, 3 bases at V and 6 bases at J, with 9 bases in the middle. CDR3 protein: CASSYQGSNSPLHF. The CDR3 nucleotides are TGTGCCAGCAGTTATCAGGGGAGTAATTCACCCCTCCACTTT.

The chain joins TRBV19 to TRBJ1-2, with unresolved D. CDR3 length: 12 residues. The germline CDR1 and CDR2 sequences are LNHDA and SQIVND (reference sequence). V lost 3 bases and J 1 base, leaving 3 bases between the germline ends. This CDR3 reads CASSIYNYGYTF. In DNA, the CDR3 is TGTGCCAGTAGTATCTATAACTATGGCTACACCTTC.

The rearrangement links TRBV7-2 to TRBJ2-7; D is perhaps TRBD2 (6 bases). The CDR3 sequence is 13 residues long. Germline V CDR1 and CDR2: SGHTA, FQGNSA. Deletions cut 1 base from V and 7 bases from J, with 11 bases between. The CDR3 reads CASSLGGGGEQYF. The DNA for the CDR3 is TGTGCCAGCAGCTTAGGGGGAGGCGGGGAGCAGTACTTC.

The chain employs TRBV9 and TRBJ1-1, with D perhaps matching TRBD1 (5 bases). The CDR3 is 14 residues long. Trimming left V 2 bases short and J 8 bases short, with 16 bases between. In germline, CDR1 is SGDLS, CDR2 YYNGEE. The CDR3 sequence: CASSVGGAPREAFF. In DNA, the CDR3 is TGTGCCAGCAGCGTCGGTGGGGCCCCCAGGGAAGCTTTCTTT.

The chain combines TRBV7-3 with TRBJ2-1; possibly TRBD2 for D (6 bases). The V and J ends lost 3 bases and 4 bases respectively, with 13 bases between them. This CDR3 has 15 amino acids. Germline loops: CDR1 SGHTA, CDR2 FQGTGA. The CDR3 sequence is CASSLGLPAYNEQFF. The CDR3 DNA reads TGTGCCAGCAGCTTGGGACTGCCCGCTTACAATGAGCAGTTCTTC.

The rearrangement joins TRBV4-3 to TRBJ2-7, with D possibly matching TRBD1 (6 bases). This CDR3 region has 16 residues. V dropped 1 base and J dropped 3 bases, with 16 bases sitting between them. CDR1 LGHNA and CDR2 YSLEER come from the germline V gene. CDR3 amino acids: CASSQGVRGSDYEQYF. In DNA form, the CDR3 reads TGCGCCAGCAGCCAAGGAGTTAGGGGGTCAGACTACGAGCAGTACTTC.

The rearrangement joins TRBV10-3 to TRBJ1-2; 10 bases map to TRBD1. V lost 6 bases, J lost 8 bases, and 6 bases stayed unmatched. Germline lookup yields CDR1 ENHRY and CDR2 SYGVKD. The CDR3 runs to 13 residues. CDR3 sequence: CAIRAGTGEGYTF. The CDR3 nucleotides are TGTGCCATCAGAGCCGGGACAGGGGAAGGCTACACCTTC.

The gene calls are TRBV5-1 and TRBJ2-1, with a weak D call TRBD1 (6 bases). Trimming pared 3 bases from V and 6 bases from J, leaving 13 bases between. This CDR3 contains 14 residues. Germline values: CDR1 SGHRS, CDR2 YFSETQ. For the CDR3, the DNA is TGCGCCAGCAGCTCTCCAGGGGCGAGCAATGAGCAGTTCTTC. It yields the protein CASSSPGASNEQFF.

The chain employs TRBV12-5 and TRBJ1-1; TRBD1 agrees at 9 bases. CDR1 LGHNT and CDR2 FRNRAP come from the germline V gene. The CDR3 has 15 residues. Trimming cost V 6 bases and J 6 bases; bases outside gene matches: 11. The chain's CDR3 is CASGPITGTGSEAFF. As DNA, the CDR3 is TGTGCTAGTGGCCCCATTACCGGGACAGGGTCTGAAGCTTTCTTT.

The V gene is TRBV5-4, the J gene TRBJ2-7, with 8 positions matching TRBD2. V shed 4 bases and J 6 bases; nucleotides not matched to a gene: 12. Per the germline V gene, CDR1 is SGHNT and CDR2 is YYREEE (reference sequence). The CDR3 sequence is 15 residues long. In nucleotides, the CDR3 is TGTGCCAGCAGCCCTGCCGGACTAGCCAACCGCGAGCAGTACTTC. As protein: CASSPAGLANREQYF.

The chain uses TRBV9 and TRBJ2-7; D ambiguous. V was trimmed by 0 bases and J by 1 base, leaving 8 bases between them. The CDR3 runs to 14 residues. Germline CDR1 and CDR2: SGDLS and YYNGEE. CDR3 amino acids: CASSVVAGSYEQYF. Written as DNA, the CDR3 is TGTGCCAGCAGCGTAGTTGCAGGATCCTACGAGCAGTACTTC.

This chain connects TRBV9 to TRBJ2-1; 10 nucleotides match TRBD2. Germline CDR1 and CDR2: SGDLS and YYNGEE. Trimming took 0 bases from V and 7 from J; bases not matched to a gene: 4. The CDR3 totals 15 residues. The CDR3 protein is CASSVGDSGRNEQFF. As DNA, the CDR3 is TGTGCCAGCAGCGTAGGCGATAGCGGGAGGAATGAGCAGTTCTTC. Supplemented by reference TRBV9 and TRBJ2-1, the full variable domain reads DSGVTQTPKHLITATGQRVTLRCSPRSGDLSVYWYQQSLDQGLQFLIQYYNGEERAKGNILERFSAQQFPDLHSELNLSSLELGDSALYFCASSVGDSGRNEQFFGPGTRLTVL.

In the case of this clone: One junction end does not reproduce the germline sequence, and a read error may be involved. The chain recombines TRBV30 with TRBJ1-2; a weak D match, TRBD1 (6 bases). In germline, CDR1 is GTSNPN, CDR2 SVGIG (reference sequence). CDR3 length: 12 residues. In nucleotides, the CDR3 is TGTGCCTGGAGTCTTCCGGGACACCGGCTTTCCTTC. Its translation is CAWSLPGHRLSF.

The V call is TRBV6-6, the J call TRBJ2-2, with D possibly being TRBD1 (5 bases). The CDR3 has 14 amino acids. Germline loops: CDR1 MNHNY, CDR2 SVGAGI (reference sequence). V was clipped by 6 bases and J by 0 bases, with 8 bases between them. The CDR3 loop is CASSDRANTGELFF. The CDR3, as DNA: TGTGCCAGCAGCGACAGAGCGAACACCGGGGAGCTGTTTTTT.

The gene calls are TRBV6-6 and TRBJ2-7; 7 nucleotides agree with TRBD2. V lost 6 bases, J lost 5 bases, and 10 bases stayed unmatched. Germline V gene lookup returns CDR1 MNHNY and CDR2 SVGAGI (reference sequence). The CDR3 consists of 14 residues. CDR3 in DNA: TGTGCCAGCAGACTAGCGCAGGGAGTCCACGAGCAGTACTTC. Protein product: CASRLAQGVHEQYF.

The rearrangement joins TRBV5-5 to TRBJ1-3; the D gene is possibly TRBD1 (5 bases). Germline CDR1 SGHKS, CDR2 YYEKEE (reference sequence). The ends were cut back, 4 bases at V and 0 bases at J, with 23 bases in the middle. The CDR3 runs to 19 residues. The DNA of the CDR3 is TGTGCCAGCAGCCCCTGGGGTACCACCGGGGGGAGCTCTGGAAACACCATATATTTT. Translating gives CASSPWGTTGGSSGNTIYF. The full variable domain, its missing parts supplied by reference TRBV5-5 and TRBJ1-3, is DAGVTQSPTHLIKTRGQQVTLRCSPISGHKSVSWYQQVLGQGPQFIFQYYEKEERGRGNFPDRFSARQFPNYSSELNVNALLLGDSALYLCASSPWGTTGGSSGNTIYFGEGSWLTVV.

The chain uses TRBV19 and TRBJ2-1; the D gene is possibly TRBD1 (5 bases). This CDR3 comprises 13 residues. Germline CDR1 LNHDA, CDR2 SQIVND (reference sequence). Trimming stripped 9 bases from V and 2 bases from J, with 11 bases between. The CDR3 reads CASHSRAYNEQFF. CDR3 DNA sequence: TGTGCCAGCCATTCCAGGGCCTACAATGAGCAGTTCTTC.

In its sample, this clone was seen once. The rearrangement uses TRBV7-3 and TRBJ1-2; D call uncertain. The germline V and J ends were trimmed by 10 bases and 4 bases, with 13 bases remaining between them. This CDR3 spans 12 amino acids. The V gene's germline CDR1 is SGHTA and CDR2 FQGTGA. The CDR3 reads CATGDESYGYTF. The DNA of the CDR3 is TGTGCCACCGGTGATGAGAGCTATGGCTACACCTTC.

In this sample, this clone turned up once. The rearrangement uses TRBV11-3 and TRBJ1-1; no firm D call. Germline loops: CDR1 SGHNT, CDR2 YENEEA. V lost 1 base, J lost 5 bases, and 8 bases lay in between. The CDR3 covers 13 residues. The CDR3 loop is CASSLGGKTEAFF. In DNA, the CDR3 is TGTGCCAGCAGCTTAGGTGGCAAGACTGAAGCTTTCTTT.

V usage is TRBV9 and J usage is TRBJ2-3, with 11 bases that match TRBD2. The CDR3 loop spans 16 amino acids. Germline loops: CDR1 SGDLS, CDR2 YYNGEE. V dropped 0 bases and J dropped 4; count of bases not matched to a gene: 4. The CDR3 DNA sequence: TGTGCCAGCAGCGTAGGGTTAGCGGGAGGGTCAGATACGCAGTATTTT. Encoded protein: CASSVGLAGGSDTQYF.

The chain links TRBV19 to TRBJ2-7; maybe TRBD1 (8 bases). Between the trimmed V and J ends, which lost 6 bases and 0 bases, there was a span of 30 bases. Germline CDR1 is LNHDA and CDR2 is SQIVND (reference sequence). This CDR3 region has 20 residues. CDR3 sequence: CASSVARDRNLAESSYEQYF. CDR3 nucleotide sequence: TGTGCCAGTAGCGTAGCCCGGGACAGGAACCTAGCGGAGAGCTCCTACGAGCAGTACTTC. The whole variable domain, remainder taken from reference TRBV19 and TRBJ2-7, is DGGITQSPKYLFRKEGQNVTLSCEQNLNHDAMYWYRQDPGQGLRLIYYSQIVNDFQKGDIAEGYSVSREKKESFPLTVTSAQKNPTAFYLCASSVARDRNLAESSYEQYFGPGTRLTVT.

The chain is built from TRBV19 and TRBJ2-3; D might be TRBD2 (5 bases). Germline V gives CDR1 LNHDA, CDR2 SQIVND (reference sequence). The CDR3 extends over 14 amino acids. V was shortened by 5 bases and J by 5 bases, with 14 bases between the two germline ends. DNA for the CDR3: TGTGCCAGTAGTCGGGAACTAGGGATAGATACGCAGTATTTT. Translation: CASSRELGIDTQYF.

The V and J genes are TRBV9 and TRBJ1-6; D gene ambiguous. V dropped 2 bases and J dropped 4 bases, with 13 bases sitting between them. The germline V gene has CDR1 SGDLS and CDR2 YYNGEE. This CDR3 has 16 amino acids. The CDR3 sequence is CASSVAAENYNSPLHF. In DNA, the CDR3 is TGTGCCAGCAGCGTCGCCGCAGAAAATTATAATTCACCCCTCCACTTT.